This paragraph reports one TCR beta chain. Original handling: Amplification from reference gene primers served as the basis for estimated nucleated cell counts. Sequenced by immunoSEQ multiplex PCR; TCRdb stores in-frame clones only, minus some. V and J calls and clone size are given by that table; D and trimming were obtained from the DNA. Of under 80,000 clones listed, roughly 85% were seen once; the top ten hold roughly a third. Germline assignment: CDR1 LGHNA and CDR2 YSLEER. The trim removed 4 bases at V and 3 bases at J, leaving 7 bases unmatched. The CDR3 runs 15 residues. The data are from a study of blood T cell repertoires in COVID-19. Study-level information: The samples span acute and convalescent COVID-19 from the United States, Italy and Spain.

The sample comprised peripheral blood. This receptor was identified in a human donor in a cohort sampled during active COVID-19. J is TRBJ2-7 and V is TRBV4-3, with 9 bases identical to TRBD1. CDR3 loop: CASSPMPGQGYEQYF. As DNA, the CDR3 is TGCGCCAGCAGCCCTATGCCGGGACAGGGCTACGAGCAGTACTTC.